Following are 26 T cell receptor beta chains from one sample sequenced in a study of blood T cell repertoires in COVID-19. The protocol was immunoSEQ multiplex PCR, while the TCRdb copy is restricted to in-frame clones and leaves out a portion. Counted here are approximately 110,000 clones, around 66% occurring once; the ten biggest clones make up less than 6.5%. The sequenced sample consisted of peripheral blood. The receptors were sampled from an elderly man with acute or convalescent COVID-19.

The sample holds many counts of this clone. The CDR3 DNA follows: TGTGCCAGCAGAGTAGCGGGAGGTTCCTACGAGCAGTACTTC. Translating it yields CASRVAGGSYEQYF. The J gene is TRBJ2-7, the V gene TRBV2, with 10 nucleotides matching TRBD2. The germline gives CDR1 SNHLY, CDR2 FYNNEI. The CDR3 length is 14 residues. V dropped 6 bases and J dropped 1; count of bases not matched to a gene: 3.

V is TRBV7-9 and J is TRBJ2-2, with D maybe TRBD2 (5 bases). This CDR3 region has 15 residues. CDR1 and CDR2 (germline): SEHNR, FQNEAQ (reference sequence). With 5 bases removed from V and 4 bases from J, the gap between germline ends came to 14 bases. This CDR3 is CASSREGLGTGELFF. The CDR3 DNA reads as TGTGCCAGCAGCCGAGAGGGCCTGGGCACCGGGGAGCTGTTTTTT.

The chain recombines TRBV7-9 with TRBJ2-3, with a possible D match to TRBD1 (6 bases). The V gene's germline CDR1 is SEHNR and CDR2 FQNEAQ (reference sequence). The V gene lost 5 bases and the J gene lost 0 bases, with 24 bases spanning the gap. This CDR3 spans 19 amino acids. The CDR3 coding sequence is TGTGCCAGCAGCGTTAATCAGGGGACCGACCCCTCTAGCACAGATACGCAGTATTTT. Translation: CASSVNQGTDPSSTDTQYF.

This rearrangement joins TRBV29-1 to TRBJ1-1; D is uncertain. Germline assignment: CDR1 SQVTM and CDR2 ANQGSEA. V lost 4 bases, J lost 3 bases, and 12 bases lay in between. The CDR3 consists of 13 residues. CDR3 sequence: CSVAAGRDTEAFF. CDR3 coding DNA: TGCAGCGTTGCTGCGGGCCGGGACACTGAAGCTTTCTTT.

The table lists this clone with a few counts. The V and J genes are TRBV28 and TRBJ2-1, with 7 bases fitting TRBD2. With 5 bases clipped from V and 4 bases from J, the junction kept 11 bases outside the gene matches. The CDR3 is 16 amino acids. Germline values: CDR1 MDHEN, CDR2 SYDVKM. CDR3 DNA: TGTGCCAGCAGTGGCCCAGGCGGGAGAGGATACAATGAGCAGTTCTTC. Its translation: CASSGPGGRGYNEQFF. Using reference TRBV28 and TRBJ2-1 for the parts outside the CDR3, the full variable domain is DVKVTQSSRYLVKRTGEKVFLECVQDMDHENMFWYRQDPGLGLRLIYFSYDVKMKEKGDIPEGYSVSREKKERFSLILESASTNQTSMYLCASSGPGGRGYNEQFFGPGTRLTVL.

This clone appeared a few times. The J gene is TRBJ2-2, the V gene TRBV3-1 (or the pseudogene TRBV3-2), with 12 bases lining up with TRBD2. V lost 6 bases and J lost 6; bases outside the gene matches: 5. This CDR3 comprises 15 residues. Germline assignment: CDR1 LGHDT and CDR2 YNNKEL (reference sequence). The CDR3 coding sequence is TGTGCCAGCAGACTACTAGCGGGAGGCCCCGGGGAGCTGTTTTTT. Encoded protein: CASRLLAGGPGELFF.

The chain links TRBV19 to TRBJ1-6; unclear D gene. CDR1 LNHDA and CDR2 SQIVND come from the germline V gene (reference sequence). V lost 6 bases to trimming and J lost 0 bases, with 12 bases between them. CDR3 length: 16 residues. CDR3: CASRRAASSYNSPLHF. The CDR3 bases are TGTGCCAGTAGGAGGGCCGCGAGCTCCTATAATTCACCCCTCCACTTT.

The rearrangement uses TRBV6-1 and TRBJ2-7; TRBD1 agrees at 8 bases. This CDR3 has 13 residues. Germline lookup yields CDR1 MNHNS and CDR2 SASEGT. The junction had 7 bases not matched to a gene; V was cut back by 7 bases and J by 5 bases. Here the CDR3 reads CASTVGQGNEQYF. The DNA of the CDR3 is TGTGCCAGCACCGTAGGACAGGGAAACGAGCAGTACTTC.

The chain couples TRBV2 to TRBJ2-1; a possible D gene is TRBD1 (5 bases). Germline V gives CDR1 SNHLY, CDR2 FYNNEI. The CDR3 sequence is 11 residues long. Trimming took off 6 bases at V and 6 bases at J, with 6 bases between the two ends. For the CDR3, the DNA is TGTGCCAGCAGGGGGCCCAATGAGCAGTTCTTC. This codes for CASRGPNEQFF.

In its sample, this clone was seen a few times. The chain recombines TRBV4-1 with TRBJ1-5; D gene unclear. The CDR3 spans 14 residues. Germline V CDR1 and CDR2: MGHRA, YSYEKL. The V and J ends lost 1 base and 5 bases respectively, with 9 bases between them. CDR3 nucleotide sequence: TGCGCCAGCAGCCAAGTGGGGAGGGATCAGCCCCAGCATTTT. This gives the protein CASSQVGRDQPQHF.

The chain uses TRBV9 and TRBJ2-7; 8 bases are a match to TRBD1. Per the germline V gene, CDR1 is SGDLS and CDR2 is YYNGEE. J lost 2 bases, V lost 0 bases, and 4 bases had no gene match. The CDR3 covers 15 residues. DNA of the CDR3: TGTGCCAGCAGCGTAGGCCAGGGGGCGGCCTACGAGCAGTACTTC. This translates into CASSVGQGAAYEQYF.

This chain connects TRBV6-5 to TRBJ2-7, with 8 bases lining up with TRBD1. There are 15 residues in the CDR3. The V gene end was trimmed by 5 bases and the J gene end by 5 bases; junction bases not matched to a gene: 11. Germline V gene data show CDR1 as MNHEY and CDR2 as SVGAGI. The CDR3 nucleotides read TGTGCCAGCAGTCTCAAGACAGGGGTGAACCACGAGCAGTACTTC. Its protein product is CASSLKTGVNHEQYF.

The gene calls are TRBV3-1 (or the pseudogene TRBV3-2) and TRBJ1-2; tentatively, D is TRBD1 (5 bases). Germline V CDR1 and CDR2: LGHDT, YNNKEL (reference sequence). The CDR3 runs to 15 residues. V was shortened by 4 bases and J by 8 bases, with 20 bases between the two germline ends. The chain's CDR3 is CASSPMTDALWGYTF. The CDR3 DNA follows: TGTGCCAGCAGCCCTATGACAGACGCTCTTTGGGGCTACACCTTC.

The rearrangement uses TRBV2 and TRBJ1-2, with unresolved D. CDR1 is SNHLY, CDR2 FYNNEI, per germline. CDR3 size: 15 residues. V lost 6 bases, J lost 2 bases, and 16 bases lay in between. DNA for the CDR3: TGTGCCAGCAGCCCGACCCTGACACCAAACTATGGCTACACCTTC. Translating gives CASSPTLTPNYGYTF.

J is TRBJ1-3 and V is TRBV19, with 7 bases aligning to TRBD1. Germline loops: CDR1 LNHDA, CDR2 SQIVND (reference sequence). V lost 6 bases and J lost 1; bases outside the gene matches: 9. The length of the CDR3 is 16 residues. The CDR3 spells CASRRTGQGSGNTIYF. The CDR3 DNA sequence: TGTGCCAGTAGACGGACAGGACAAGGGTCTGGAAACACCATATATTTT.

The CDR3 reads CASSKEGDRATGELFF. CDR3 nucleotide sequence: TGTGCCAGCAGCAAAGAAGGAGACAGGGCCACCGGGGAGCTGTTTTTT. The V call is TRBV21-1, the J call TRBJ2-2; the table names TRBD1, a call not compared with the DNA. TRBV21-1 is a pseudogene segment. The CDR3 is made up of 16 amino acids.

This rearrangement joins TRBV18 to TRBJ2-7; 7 bases line up with TRBD2. Trimming removed 2 bases from V and 5 bases from J; junction bases left unmatched: 3. This CDR3 is built from 13 residues. Germline CDR1 reads KGHSH; CDR2 reads LQKENI. The CDR3 here is CASSPAGAHEQYF. CDR3 in DNA: TGTGCCAGCTCACCAGCGGGAGCCCACGAGCAGTACTTC.

This chain connects TRBV18 to TRBJ2-3, with 9 nucleotides matching TRBD1. V shed 6 bases, J shed 0 bases, and the junction held 1 base outside the gene matches. The CDR3 runs to 14 residues. Germline V gene data show CDR1 as KGHSH and CDR2 as LQKENI. DNA for the CDR3: TGTGCCAGCTCCGGGACAGGGAGCACAGATACGCAGTATTTT. Translated, it gives CASSGTGSTDTQYF.

The chain combines TRBV5-4 with TRBJ2-5; unclear D gene. Germline CDR1 reads SGHNT; CDR2 reads YYREEE (reference sequence). The CDR3 totals 12 residues. V shed 0 bases and J shed 5 bases, with 5 bases lying between them. CDR3 loop: CASSLAGETQYF. CDR3 DNA sequence: TGTGCCAGCAGCTTGGCCGGGGAGACCCAGTACTTC.

The CDR3 DNA reads TGTGCCAGCAGTCGGCTCGTACAGGGCGTCCAGCCCCAGCATTTT. Protein sequence: CASSRLVQGVQPQHF. The J gene is TRBJ1-5, the V gene TRBV28; possibly TRBD1 for D (6 bases). This CDR3 contains 15 residues. V dropped 5 bases and J dropped 7 bases, with 18 bases sitting between them. Germline CDR1 MDHEN, CDR2 SYDVKM. Using reference TRBV28 and TRBJ1-5 for the parts outside the CDR3, the full variable domain is DVKVTQSSRYLVKRTGEKVFLECVQDMDHENMFWYRQDPGLGLRLIYFSYDVKMKEKGDIPEGYSVSREKKERFSLILESASTNQTSMYLCASSRLVQGVQPQHFGDGTRLSIL.

The V call is TRBV2, the J call TRBJ2-7; 8 bases fit TRBD2. Germline assignment: CDR1 SNHLY and CDR2 FYNNEI. V shed 4 bases and J 7 bases; nucleotides not matched to a gene: 0. The length of the CDR3 is 11 residues. The DNA of the CDR3 is TGTGCCAGCAGTGCGGGGGGGGAGCAGTACTTC. As protein: CASSAGGEQYF.

J is TRBJ2-1 and V is TRBV7-8; 7 nucleotides agree with TRBD2. The V gene end was trimmed by 4 bases and the J gene end by 2 bases; junction bases not matched to a gene: 5. The germline gives CDR1 SGHVS, CDR2 FQNEAQ. The CDR3 consists of 15 residues. The CDR3 is CASSSREGPYNEQFF. In DNA, the CDR3 is TGTGCCAGCAGCTCAAGGGAGGGCCCCTACAATGAGCAGTTCTTC.

This chain connects TRBV7-7 to TRBJ2-2; a weak D match, TRBD1 (6 bases). The germline gives CDR1 SSHAT, CDR2 FNYEAQ (reference sequence). The CDR3 extends over 13 amino acids. Trimming took 5 bases from V and 7 from J, leaving 11 bases between them. The CDR3 coding sequence is TGTGCCAGCAGCCGTTCAGGGGTCGGGGAGCTGTTTTTT. Its translation is CASSRSGVGELFF. Together with reference TRBV7-7 and TRBJ2-2, the CDR3 gives the full variable domain: GAGVSQSPRYKVTKRGQDVTLRCDPISSHATLYWYQQALGQGPEFLTYFNYEAQPDKSGLPSDRFSAERPEGSISTLTIQRTEQRDSAMYRCASSRSGVGELFFGEGSRLTVL.

The V gene is TRBV5-1, the J gene TRBJ1-1; D not certain. Germline V gene data show CDR1 as SGHRS and CDR2 as YFSETQ. V was cut by 0 bases and J by 4 bases, with 10 bases left in between. This CDR3 is built from 14 residues. CDR3: CASSLEGGLTEAFF. In DNA form, the CDR3 reads TGCGCCAGCAGCTTGGAGGGAGGGCTCACTGAAGCTTTCTTT.

This clone was seen a single time. The chain is built from TRBV19 and TRBJ2-1, with 9 nucleotides matching TRBD2. Germline assignment: CDR1 LNHDA and CDR2 SQIVND (reference sequence). Trimming cost V 6 bases and J 15 bases; bases outside gene matches: 9. The length of the CDR3 is 12 residues. As DNA, the CDR3 is TGTGCCAGTAGGACTAGCGGAGGGGAGGGGTTCTTC. This gives the protein CASRTSGGEGFF.

The chain uses TRBV5-6 and TRBJ2-1, with 9 bases lining up with TRBD2. CDR3 size: 16 residues. CDR1 SGHDT and CDR2 YYEEEE come from the germline V gene. Germline trimming cut 4 bases from V and 4 bases from J; bases unmatched to any gene: 9. This chain's CDR3 is CASSPAAGGYYNEQFF. CDR3 sequence (DNA): TGTGCCAGCAGCCCCGCTGCGGGAGGGTATTACAATGAGCAGTTCTTC. The complete variable domain, with remaining parts taken from reference TRBV5-6 and TRBJ2-1, reads DAGVTQSPTHLIKTRGQQVTLRCSPKSGHDTVSWYQQALGQGPQFIFQYYEEEERQRGNFPDRFSGHQFPNYSSELNVNALLLGDSALYLCASSPAAGGYYNEQFFGPGTRLTVL.